Following are 26 T cell receptor beta chains from one sample sequenced in a study of shared clonotypes between healthy human individuals. The method was immunoSEQ multiplex PCR; TCRdb's version includes in-frame clones alone and lacks a portion of them. The sample has about 1 million clones; more than 75% are singletons. The sequenced sample consisted of memory CD4+ T cells from PBMCs. Subset defined: CD45RA-negative fraction. These receptors came from a man between 18 and 35 years old in good health. Some clones in this sample may be carry-over from other donors' samples.

V usage is TRBV28 and J usage is TRBJ2-3; TRBD2 matches at 12 bases. V lost 2 bases and J lost 5; bases outside the gene matches: 11. This CDR3 is built from 18 residues. Germline lookup yields CDR1 MDHEN and CDR2 SYDVKM. The CDR3 coding sequence is TGTGCCAGCAGTTTAGGCAGCCTAGCGGGAGGGCCCGTAGATACGCAGTATTTT. Protein sequence: CASSLGSLAGGPVDTQYF.

The chain's CDR3 is CASSLLGGNQPQHF. The DNA of the CDR3 is TGTGCCAGCAGCCTCCTCGGGGGCAATCAGCCCCAGCATTTT. The V and J genes are TRBV7-2 and TRBJ1-5; D remains unclear. V shed 5 bases and J shed 2 bases, with 10 bases lying between them. Germline V gene lookup returns CDR1 SGHTA and CDR2 FQGNSA. There are 14 residues in the CDR3.

The chain combines TRBV7-9 with TRBJ2-7, with a tentative D call TRBD2 (6 bases). Germline values: CDR1 SEHNR, CDR2 FQNEAQ (reference sequence). The CDR3 has 13 amino acids. V shed 3 bases and J shed 1 base, with 7 bases lying between them. The CDR3 DNA sequence: TGTGCCAGCAGCTTTGCGGGATCCTACGAGCAGTACTTC. It codes for CASSFAGSYEQYF.

The chain couples TRBV9 to TRBJ2-1; the match to TRBD2 covers 7 bases. J lost 3 bases, V lost 0 bases, and 3 bases had no gene match. The CDR3 spans 15 residues. Per the germline V gene, CDR1 is SGDLS and CDR2 is YYNGEE. CDR3 bases: TGTGCCAGCAGCGTAGATAGCGGGCGCTACAATGAGCAGTTCTTC. It specifies CASSVDSGRYNEQFF.

The chain has TRBV10-3 and TRBJ2-2; D is undetermined. The CDR3 runs to 17 residues. The V end lost 4 bases, the J end lost 4 bases, and 19 bases lay between the germline ends. In germline, CDR1 is ENHRY, CDR2 SYGVKD. CDR3 in amino acids: CAISASPGALGTGELFF. The CDR3, as DNA: TGTGCCATCAGTGCCAGCCCGGGCGCCTTGGGCACCGGGGAGCTGTTTTTT.

Ten or more counts support this clone. This chain links TRBV7-2 with TRBJ1-1; D not resolved. Trimming took 5 bases from V and 1 from J, leaving 14 bases between them. This CDR3 has 15 amino acids. The germline V gene has CDR1 SGHTA and CDR2 FQGNSA. For the CDR3, the DNA is TGTGCCAGCAGCCCAGGATTTGCGGGGAACACTGAAGCTTTCTTT. This codes for CASSPGFAGNTEAFF.

This clone occurred a few times. The genes are TRBV29-1 and TRBJ2-7, with 13 positions matching TRBD2. CDR1 and CDR2 (germline): SQVTM, ANQGSEA. The CDR3 has 15 residues. V was clipped by 3 bases and J by 4 bases; unmatched bases: 6. CDR3 nucleotides: TGCAGCGTTGAGGAGCGGACTAGCGGGAGTTACGAGCAGTACTTC. It specifies CSVEERTSGSYEQYF.

The J gene is TRBJ1-6, the V gene TRBV30; D gene uncertain. The CDR3 totals 13 residues. The germline CDR1 and CDR2 sequences are GTSNPN and SVGIG (reference sequence). The V end lost 3 bases, the J end lost 7 bases, and 10 bases lay between the germline ends. The CDR3 here is CAWRGSTNSPLHF. CDR3 in DNA: TGTGCCTGGAGGGGCAGTACGAATTCACCCCTCCACTTT.

This clone came up a few times. This rearrangement joins TRBV12-5 to TRBJ1-3; the D gene is possibly TRBD1 (5 bases). The CDR3 extends over 17 amino acids. With 1 base removed from V and 0 bases from J, the gap between germline ends came to 13 bases. In germline, CDR1 is LGHNT, CDR2 FRNRAP. CDR3 coding DNA: TGTGCTAGTGGTTTGGCTACGGGACGGAGCTCTGGAAACACCATATATTTT. Residues: CASGLATGRSSGNTIYF.

The chain employs TRBV6-5 and TRBJ1-5, with D perhaps TRBD1 (5 bases). Germline loops: CDR1 MNHEY, CDR2 SVGAGI. Trimming took 5 bases from V and 8 from J, leaving 19 bases between them. This CDR3 is 15 amino acids long. The CDR3 DNA follows: TGTGCCAGCAGTCCCTCCATCGGGGGAGGGAAGCCCCAGCATTTT. It is translated as CASSPSIGGGKPQHF.

The CDR3 sequence: CAWSPRQGHGYTF. Here the CDR3 DNA reads TGTGCCTGGAGTCCCCGACAGGGTCATGGCTACACCTTC. V gene TRBV30 combines with J gene TRBJ1-2; TRBD1 agrees at 7 bases. The CDR3 has 13 residues. Per the germline V gene, CDR1 is GTSNPN and CDR2 is SVGIG (reference sequence). V was clipped by 2 bases and J by 6 bases; unmatched bases: 6.

This clone occurred a few times. The chain has TRBV7-3 and TRBJ2-2, with D unclear. This CDR3 is 14 amino acids long. Germline V gives CDR1 SGHTA, CDR2 FQGTGA. V lost 4 bases, J lost 4 bases, and 10 bases lay in between. CDR3 bases: TGTGCCAGCAGCTCCCTTATCGGCACCGGGGAGCTGTTTTTT. It is translated as CASSSLIGTGELFF. The full variable domain, in which reference TRBV7-3 and TRBJ2-2 provide the parts outside the CDR3, is GAGVSQTPSNKVTEKGKYVELRCDPISGHTALYWYRQSLGQGPEFLIYFQGTGAADDSGLPNDRFFAVRPEGSVSTLKIQRTERGDSAVYLCASSSLIGTGELFFGEGSRLTVL.

The chain carries TRBV27 and TRBJ2-1; D is unresolved. Trimming stripped 3 bases from V and 5 bases from J, with 11 bases between. CDR3 length equals 14 residues. In germline, CDR1 is MNHEY, CDR2 SMNVEV (reference sequence). The CDR3 DNA reads TGTGCCAGCAGTTTCGGGCAGATAAACAATGAGCAGTTCTTC. Protein product: CASSFGQINNEQFF.

Only a few counts were recorded for this clone. The chain has TRBV4-1 and TRBJ1-4; D is ambiguous. Germline V gene data show CDR1 as MGHRA and CDR2 as YSYEKL. Between the trimmed V and J ends, which lost 4 bases and 7 bases, there was a span of 16 bases. This CDR3 spans 15 amino acids. The DNA of the CDR3 is TGCGCCAGCAGCCCCGCCGGAGGCAGCGGTGAAAAACTGTTTTTT. Amino acids: CASSPAGGSGEKLFF.

This clone was recorded once. The rearrangement links TRBV5-1 to TRBJ2-7; 11 positions agree with TRBD2. Per the germline V gene, CDR1 is SGHRS and CDR2 is YFSETQ. The J segment lost 2 bases and the V segment lost 0 bases, leaving 7 bases of the junction unmatched. This CDR3 has 17 amino acids. The CDR3 sequence: CASSLEWLAGGTYEQYF. CDR3 in DNA: TGCGCCAGCAGCTTGGAGTGGCTAGCGGGAGGAACCTACGAGCAGTACTTC. The full variable domain, in which reference TRBV5-1 and TRBJ2-7 provide the parts outside the CDR3, is KAGVTQTPRYLIKTRGQQVTLSCSPISGHRSVSWYQQTPGQGLQFLFEYFSETQRNKGNFPGRFSGRQFSNSRSEMNVSTLELGDSALYLCASSLEWLAGGTYEQYFGPGTRLTVT.

This clone was counted many times. V is TRBV28 and J is TRBJ1-1; tentative D call: TRBD1 (5 bases). CDR3 length: 13 residues. The V end lost 7 bases, the J end lost 1 base, and 10 bases lay between the germline ends. Germline CDR1 and CDR2: MDHEN and SYDVKM. The CDR3 loop reads CASTTGGNTEAFF. The CDR3 bases are TGTGCCAGCACCACGGGGGGGAACACTGAAGCTTTCTTT.

V usage is TRBV4-2 and J usage is TRBJ2-2, with D perhaps given as TRBD1 or TRBD2 (6 bases each). Germline CDR1 reads LGHNA; CDR2 reads YNFKEQ. Trimming pared 3 bases from V and 5 bases from J, leaving 13 bases between. There are 15 residues in the CDR3. CDR3 loop: CASSHGGGITGELFF. CDR3 nucleotides: TGTGCCAGCAGCCACGGAGGGGGGATAACCGGGGAGCTGTTTTTT.

This chain connects TRBV6-6 to TRBJ2-7; 8 nucleotides line up with TRBD1. The CDR3 spans 16 residues. The germline CDR1 and CDR2 sequences are MNHNY and SVGAGI (reference sequence). V gave up 4 bases and J gave up 1 base; unmatched junction bases: 9. The CDR3 nucleotides are TGTGCCAGCAGTTTTACTGGACAGGGTCCGTCCTACGAGCAGTACTTC. This encodes CASSFTGQGPSYEQYF.

The rearrangement uses TRBV27 and TRBJ2-7; D remains ambiguous. The V end lost 5 bases, the J end lost 7 bases, and 18 bases lay between the germline ends. Germline V gene data show CDR1 as MNHEY and CDR2 as SMNVEV (reference sequence). The CDR3 has 14 residues. CDR3 in DNA: TGTGCCAGCAGTACACCGGGCCTAATGGGGGAGCAGTACTTC. This gives the protein CASSTPGLMGEQYF.

The chain links TRBV27 to TRBJ2-7; D possibly corresponds to TRBD2 (5 bases). The CDR3 runs to 17 residues. Germline-derived CDR1 and CDR2 are MNHEY and SMNVEV (reference sequence). V was pared by 5 bases and J by 0 bases, with 20 bases between. CDR3 amino acids: CASSPDVRAASSYEQYF. As DNA, the CDR3 is TGTGCCAGCAGTCCCGACGTCAGAGCGGCAAGCTCCTACGAGCAGTACTTC.

This sequence joins TRBV4-1 and TRBJ2-3; 8 nucleotides align to TRBD2. The germline CDR1 and CDR2 sequences are MGHRA and YSYEKL. V gave up 4 bases and J gave up 0 bases; unmatched junction bases: 18. The CDR3 is 20 amino acids. CDR3 protein: CASSPYYSGDLAPSTDTQYF. CDR3 sequence (DNA): TGCGCCAGCAGCCCCTATTATAGCGGGGACCTTGCACCTAGCACAGATACGCAGTATTTT.

The chain employs TRBV19 and TRBJ2-3; 9 nucleotides line up with TRBD1. The CDR3 spans 14 residues. Germline CDR1 and CDR2: LNHDA and SQIVND (reference sequence). The junction had 5 bases not matched to a gene; V was cut back by 6 bases and J by 4 bases. The CDR3 DNA reads TGTGCCAGTAGACATGACAGGGGGGCAGATACGCAGTATTTT. Translation: CASRHDRGADTQYF.

The chain carries TRBV7-6 and TRBJ2-3, with D maybe TRBD1 (5 bases). Germline CDR1 and CDR2: SGHVS and FNYEAQ. V lost 3 bases, J lost 4 bases, and 17 bases lay in between. This CDR3 is built from 16 residues. Here the CDR3 DNA reads TGTGCCAGCAGCTTGGGGTTGCAGGGCTTCCCAGATACGCAGTATTTT. As protein: CASSLGLQGFPDTQYF.

This clone was seen at least ten times. Within the sample, other DNA sequences also encode this same CDR3. The DNA for the CDR3 is TGTGCCAGCAGCCAAGGGCCCGCAGGGGGAGAGCAGTACTTC. It encodes CASSQGPAGGEQYF. The chain links TRBV4-2 to TRBJ2-7; 7 nucleotides match TRBD1. The germline gives CDR1 LGHNA, CDR2 YNFKEQ. Losses at the gene ends were 1 base for V and 7 bases for J; bases not matched to a gene: 7. The CDR3 has 14 residues.

Details on this clone: Other DNA sequences in this sample translate to the same CDR3. The CDR3 loop is CASSQDGSNTEAFF. The CDR3 DNA is TGCGCCAGCAGCCAAGATGGGAGTAACACTGAAGCTTTCTTT. J is TRBJ1-1 and V is TRBV4-3; D gene unclear. Germline lookup yields CDR1 LGHNA and CDR2 YSLEER. V lost 0 bases and J lost 2, with 7 bases in between. This CDR3 is 14 amino acids long.

Notes on this clone: Additional DNA sequences in this sample encode the identical CDR3. The V and J genes are TRBV18 and TRBJ1-1; D gene ambiguous. This CDR3 is 15 amino acids long. The germline V gene has CDR1 KGHSH and CDR2 LQKENI. Trimming removed 1 base from V and 4 bases from J, with 13 bases in between. CDR3 sequence: CASSPQTGGSTEAFF. CDR3 nucleotide sequence: TGTGCCAGCTCACCACAGACCGGAGGCAGCACTGAAGCTTTCTTT.